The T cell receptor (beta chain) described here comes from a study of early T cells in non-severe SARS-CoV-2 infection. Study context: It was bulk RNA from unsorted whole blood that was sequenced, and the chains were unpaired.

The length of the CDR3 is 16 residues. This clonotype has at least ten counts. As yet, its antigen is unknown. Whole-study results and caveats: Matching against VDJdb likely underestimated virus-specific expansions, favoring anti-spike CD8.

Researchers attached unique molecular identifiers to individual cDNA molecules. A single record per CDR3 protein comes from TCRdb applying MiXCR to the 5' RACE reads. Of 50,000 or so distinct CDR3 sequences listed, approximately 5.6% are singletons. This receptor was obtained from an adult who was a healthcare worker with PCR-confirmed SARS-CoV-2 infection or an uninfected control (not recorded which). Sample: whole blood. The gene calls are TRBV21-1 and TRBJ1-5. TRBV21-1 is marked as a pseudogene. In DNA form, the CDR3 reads TGTGCCAGCAGCAAAGGCACGGGGAAGCGCAATCAGCCCCAGCATTTT. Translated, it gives CASSKGTGKRNQPQHF.